Following are 19 T cell receptor beta chains from one sample sequenced in a study of early stage breast cancer tumors. Assay used: immunoSEQ multiplex PCR; TCRdb lists only in-frame clones, some missing. Of approximately 7,900 clones listed, over 60% were seen once; the top ten hold 6% to 7.5%. The sample comprised breast tumor tissue. The source of these receptors is a person aged 65-85 years with breast cancer.

The chain carries TRBV6-5 and TRBJ2-1; a possible D gene is TRBD2 (6 bases). Trimming removed 0 bases from V and 6 bases from J, with 12 bases in between. Germline-derived CDR1 and CDR2 are MNHEY and SVGAGI. The CDR3 runs to 15 residues. The CDR3 here is CASSYSGGRINEQFF. CDR3 in DNA: TGTGCCAGCAGTTACTCGGGGGGAAGGATCAATGAGCAGTTCTTC.

This clone was picked up a small number of times. The V and J genes are TRBV6-5 and TRBJ2-7; D might be TRBD2 (6 bases). This CDR3 is 16 amino acids long. V lost 1 base and J 4 bases, leaving 17 bases between the germline ends. Germline assignment: CDR1 MNHEY and CDR2 SVGAGI. The CDR3 nucleotides are TGTGCCAGCAGTTACTGGGGGGAGGCCGCAAATTACGAGCAGTACTTC. It codes for CASSYWGEAANYEQYF.

This clone was counted a single time. One junction end disagrees with the germline gene, perhaps due to a read error. The chain is built from TRBV6-6 and TRBJ2-1, with 11 bases fitting TRBD2. The germline V gene has CDR1 MNHNY and CDR2 SVGAGI (reference sequence). This CDR3 is 13 amino acids long. CDR3 residues: CASSYGLAGGWVF. CDR3 DNA: TGTGCCAGCAGTTACGGGCTAGCGGGGGGTTGGGTCTTC.

The genes are TRBV4-1 and TRBJ2-3, with 10 bases identical to TRBD2. CDR3 size: 16 residues. The junction had 6 bases not matched to a gene; V was cut back by 4 bases and J by 2 bases. Per the germline V gene, CDR1 is MGHRA and CDR2 is YSYEKL. The CDR3 reads CASSPLAGGLTDTQYF. The CDR3 region has the DNA TGCGCCAGCAGCCCTTTAGCGGGGGGACTCACAGATACGCAGTATTTT.

The DNA for the CDR3 is TGTGCCAGCATAGGACTGGGCTCGGGAGAGCAGTTCTTC. Translation: CASIGLGSGEQFF. The chain joins TRBV2 to TRBJ2-1; weak D call: TRBD2 (5 bases). The V end lost 7 bases, the J end lost 10 bases, and 17 bases lay between the germline ends. The CDR3 totals 13 residues. The V gene's germline CDR1 is SNHLY and CDR2 FYNNEI.

The chain joins TRBV9 to TRBJ2-2, with D perhaps matching TRBD1 (6 bases). The CDR3 runs 16 residues. The V gene's germline CDR1 is SGDLS and CDR2 YYNGEE. The germline V and J ends were trimmed by 0 bases and 7 bases, with 16 bases remaining between them. The CDR3 region is CASSVASGAIGGELFF. Here the CDR3 DNA reads TGTGCCAGCAGCGTAGCTTCAGGGGCGATCGGCGGGGAGCTGTTTTTT.

V gene TRBV4-1 combines with J gene TRBJ1-1; TRBD1 matches at 8 bases. The CDR3 length is 12 residues. Germline V gene data show CDR1 as MGHRA and CDR2 as YSYEKL. J gave up 6 bases and V 4 bases, and 1 base lay outside the gene matches. CDR3 amino acids: CASSPTGAEAFF. In nucleotides, the CDR3 is TGCGCCAGCAGCCCGACAGGGGCTGAAGCTTTCTTT.

This clone occurred a few times. The chain uses TRBV28 and TRBJ1-6; D remains ambiguous. Trimming removed 3 bases at V and 10 bases at J, with 4 bases between. In germline, CDR1 is MDHEN, CDR2 SYDVKM. This CDR3 region has 11 residues. CDR3 coding DNA: TGTGCCAGCAGTTTGAGCTCACCCCTCCACTTT. This gives the protein CASSLSSPLHF.

The V and J genes are TRBV11-2 and TRBJ2-7, with TRBD1 identical over 11 bases. The V gene's germline CDR1 is SGHAT and CDR2 FQNNGV. The CDR3 covers 15 residues. V trimming: 8 bases; J trimming: 0 bases; junction bases outside the gene matches: 6. CDR3 protein: CASGWGTGGSYEQYF. The DNA for the CDR3 is TGTGCCAGCGGGTGGGGGACAGGGGGCTCCTACGAGCAGTACTTC.

V is TRBV7-2 and J is TRBJ2-1; D unclear. The germline V and J ends were trimmed by 2 bases and 4 bases, with 6 bases remaining between them. CDR1 is SGHTA and CDR2 is FQGNSA in the germline V gene. The CDR3 has 13 residues. The CDR3 DNA is TGTGCCAGCAGCTTACAGGTATACAATGAGCAGTTCTTC. The encoded protein is CASSLQVYNEQFF.

This chain links TRBV5-4 with TRBJ1-1; the D gene is possibly TRBD1 (5 bases). The germline CDR1 and CDR2 sequences are SGHNT and YYREEE (reference sequence). The length of the CDR3 is 14 residues. With 0 bases removed from V and 4 bases from J, the gap between germline ends came to 10 bases. CDR3 DNA sequence: TGTGCCAGCAGCTTGGAGGCAGGGTCCACTGAAGCTTTCTTT. It translates to CASSLEAGSTEAFF.

V and J are TRBV6-1 and TRBJ2-2; D possibly corresponds to TRBD1 (8 bases). CDR3 length: 16 residues. Between the trimmed V and J ends, which lost 3 bases and 6 bases, there was a span of 17 bases. The V gene's germline CDR1 is MNHNS and CDR2 SASEGT. The CDR3 DNA reads as TGTGCCAGCAGTGACTTATACAGGGGGAGGGCCGGGGAGCTGTTTTTT. It codes for CASSDLYRGRAGELFF.

The chain couples TRBV30 to TRBJ2-2; tentatively, D is TRBD2 (6 bases). The CDR3 has 15 residues. Trimming removed 3 bases from V and 3 bases from J, with 14 bases in between. Germline V gene sequence: CDR1 GTSNPN, CDR2 SVGIG (reference sequence). The CDR3 nucleotides read TGTGCCTGGAGGGCGGGGCGGTCGGACACCGGGGAGCTGTTTTTT. It encodes CAWRAGRSDTGELFF.

The chain links TRBV11-2 to TRBJ1-1; the D gene is possibly TRBD1 (5 bases). The V gene's germline CDR1 is SGHAT and CDR2 FQNNGV. Trimming stripped 9 bases from V and 4 bases from J, with 18 bases between. This CDR3 has 14 residues. CDR3 nucleotide sequence: TGTGCCAGTACCTCGGCCAGGGCTGGCACTGAAGCTTTCTTT. Translated, it gives CASTSARAGTEAFF.

The chain couples TRBV19 to TRBJ1-2; 8 nucleotides align to TRBD1. Germline CDR1 and CDR2: LNHDA and SQIVND (reference sequence). CDR3 size: 13 residues. V dropped 7 bases and J dropped 4; count of bases not matched to a gene: 5. CDR3 sequence reads: CASNSDRGYGYTF. The CDR3 coding sequence is TGTGCCAGTAATAGCGACAGGGGCTATGGCTACACCTTC.

The V gene is TRBV5-1, the J gene TRBJ2-3; the D is unclear. The CDR3 covers 12 residues. V was cut by 0 bases and J by 9 bases, with 8 bases left in between. Germline V CDR1 and CDR2: SGHRS, YFSETQ. This CDR3 reads CASSLDTVTQYF. The CDR3, as DNA: TGCGCCAGCAGCTTGGACACCGTCACGCAGTATTTT.

By sample fraction, this clone is medium-sized. The chain combines TRBV7-3 with TRBJ2-5, with TRBD1 matching 8 bases. The CDR3 covers 15 residues. Germline V CDR1 and CDR2: SGHTA, FQGTGA. The V and J ends lost 5 bases and 5 bases, in that order; junction bases with no gene match: 10. Here the CDR3 reads CASSQTTGAGETQYF. CDR3 nucleotides: TGTGCCAGCAGCCAAACGACAGGGGCTGGGGAGACCCAGTACTTC.

The rearrangement uses TRBV18 and TRBJ2-2; maybe TRBD2 (5 bases). Trimming stripped 0 bases from V and 0 bases from J, with 5 bases between. CDR1 is KGHSH and CDR2 is LQKENI in the germline V gene. The CDR3 is 15 residues long. The CDR3 sequence: CASSPPGANTGELFF. CDR3 bases: TGTGCCAGCTCACCACCGGGAGCGAACACCGGGGAGCTGTTTTTT.

In this sample, this clone turned up a few times. The chain links TRBV2 to TRBJ1-1; D is undetermined. This CDR3 contains 13 residues. The ends were cut back, 6 bases at V and 1 base at J, with 9 bases in the middle. Germline lookup yields CDR1 SNHLY and CDR2 FYNNEI. The CDR3 loop reads CASSPSPNTEAFF. CDR3 DNA: TGTGCCAGCAGCCCCTCCCCGAACACTGAAGCTTTCTTT.